The 4 T cell receptor beta chains below come from one sample, sequenced in a study of T cell repertoires in cytomegalovirus infection. TCRdb independently ran MiXCR on the reads; one entry per CDR3 protein. The sample records about 310,000 distinct CDR3 sequences, roughly 25% being singletons. No antigen is known for these receptors. Here the sequenced sample was cultured PBMCs, taken from culture after CMV antigen stimulation. The source of these receptors is a human donor in good health (CMV status not recorded). Some clones in this sample may be carry-over from other donors' samples.

This clonotype was seen many times. This chain uses TRBV7-2 with TRBJ2-5; the D call may be TRBD1 or TRBD2 (5 bases each). The germline V gene encodes CDR1 SGHTA and CDR2 FQGNSA. The V end lost 5 bases, the J end lost 2 bases, and 12 bases lay between the germline ends. The CDR3 is made up of 14 amino acids. This CDR3 is CASSSPGPQETQYF. CDR3 nucleotides: TGTGCCAGCAGCAGTCCGGGACCTCAAGAGACCCAGTACTTC. Filled out from reference TRBV7-2 and TRBJ2-5, the complete variable domain reads GAGVSQSPSNKVTEKGKDVELRCDPISGHTALYWYRQSLGQGLEFLIYFQGNSAPDKSGLPSDRFSAERTGGSVSTLTIQRTQQEDSAVYLCASSSPGPQETQYFGPGTRLLVL.

The chain combines TRBV6-2 or TRBV6-3 with TRBJ2-1, with TRBD1 matching 7 bases. V dropped 2 bases and J dropped 3; count of bases not matched to a gene: 4. CDR1 and CDR2 from the germline V gene are MNHEY and SVGEGT. The CDR3 is made up of 15 amino acids. CDR3 protein: CASSYGQAVYNEQFF. The DNA of the CDR3 is TGTGCCAGCAGTTACGGACAGGCCGTCTACAATGAGCAGTTCTTC.

The chain has TRBV6-6 and TRBJ2-7; TRBD1 aligns across 7 bases. The CDR3 covers 15 residues. The germline CDR1 and CDR2 sequences are MNHNY and SVGAGI (reference sequence). The ends lost 7 bases at V and 0 bases at J; junction bases unmatched: 9. The CDR3, as DNA: TGTGCCAGCACAGGGAAGGACAGGAGCTCCTACGAGCAGTACTTC. It yields the protein CASTGKDRSSYEQYF.

This clonotype has a count of ten or more. J is TRBJ2-1 and V is TRBV7-2; D is possibly TRBD1 (6 bases). V gave up 5 bases and J gave up 0 bases, with 14 bases separating them. This CDR3 contains 16 residues. CDR1 and CDR2 from the germline V gene are SGHTA and FQGNSA. The CDR3 here is CASSRGGGFSYNEQFF. The CDR3 region has the DNA TGTGCCAGCAGCCGTGGGGGCGGGTTCTCCTACAATGAGCAGTTCTTC.